This T cell receptor (beta chain) was recorded in a study of blood T cell repertoires in COVID-19. For the study at large: COVID-19 samples collected from the United States, Italy and Spain covered acute and convalescent phases.

V shed 5 bases and J shed 1 base, with 8 bases lying between them. The CDR3 has 14 residues. Germline V gives CDR1 LNHDA, CDR2 SQIVND (reference sequence). TCRdb's copy holds only in-frame clones and misses some; the assay was immunoSEQ multiplex PCR. The table records approximately 99,000 clones, roughly 88% of them present only once. Sequencing was performed on peripheral blood. This TCR was recovered from a human donor in a cohort sampled during active COVID-19. The chain employs TRBV19 and TRBJ1-4; no clear D gene. The CDR3 loop reads CASSSQLTNEKLFF. The CDR3, as DNA: TGTGCCAGTAGTTCACAGTTAACTAATGAAAAACTGTTTTTT.